This is a list of T cell receptor beta chains from one sample in a study of metastatic and nonmetastatic thyroid tumors. With MiXCR, TCRdb called clones anew from the PCR reads. The data hold more than 20,000 clones, with approximately 22% observed a single time. The sequenced sample consisted of tumor tissue. These receptors originate from a female donor with papillary thyroid cancer or a benign thyroid nodule (not recorded which). Some clones in this sample may be carry-over from other donors' samples. Each CDR3 is given with its conserved first and last residue. Fields, in order: clone size, D gene, V gene, J gene, CDR3 DNA, CDR3 protein. A D gene is named only where the DNA matches it firmly. Only part of the rows carry a size: once, few, many, or a class if the clone is expanded.

many	-	TRBV5-1	TRBJ2-1	TGCGCCAGCAGCTTGGGATCGGGAGCCCACAATGAGCAGTTCTTC	CASSLGSGAHNEQFF
-	-	TRBV6-1	TRBJ1-6	TGTGCCAGCAGTTATTACTATAATTCACCCCTCCACTTT	CASSYYYNSPLHF
many	-	TRBV2	TRBJ2-1	TGTGCCAGCAGTGAAATAGGTCTAACCCTACAATATGATGAGCAGTTCTTC	CASSEIGLTLQYDEQFF
few	-	TRBV24-1	TRBJ1-5	TGTGCCACCAGTGACGACAGCGCGGGCAATCAGCCCCAGCATTTT	CATSDDSAGNQPQHF
-	-	TRBV10-1	TRBJ2-4	TGCGCCAGCAGTGAAGGGGGACTAGCCAAAAACATTCAGTACTTC	CASSEGGLAKNIQYF
-	-	TRBV11-2	TRBJ2-7	TGTGCCAGCAGCTTAGGACCGGGCAACTACGAGCAGTACTTC	CASSLGPGNYEQYF
medium-sized	-	TRBV19	TRBJ2-2	TGTGCCAGTAGTATACAGGGCAGTGGCACCGGGGAGCTGTTTTTT	CASSIQGSGTGELFF
-	-	TRBV4-1	TRBJ2-2	TGCGCCAGCAGCCAAAACACGATAGCGGTAGTGGCGAACGCCGGGGAGCTGTTCTTT	CASSQNTIAVVANAGELFF
many	TRBD2	TRBV18	TRBJ2-1	TGTGCCAGCTCACCTGGACTAGCCTTCTACAATGAGCAGTTCTTC	CASSPGLAFYNEQFF
many	-	TRBV30	TRBJ2-1	TGTGCCTGGAGACCCCCAGGGGCAGATGAGCAGTTCTTC	CAWRPPGADEQFF
many	TRBD1	TRBV2	TRBJ2-1	TGTGCCAGCAGTTTGGACAGGGGGCCCGATGAGCAGTTCTTC	CASSLDRGPDEQFF
-	TRBD1	TRBV11-1	TRBJ2-1	TGTGCCAGCAGCCTAGACAGGGTCAGGTACGGTGAGCAGTTCTTC	CASSLDRVRYGEQFF
few	-	TRBV20-1	TRBJ2-2	TGCAGTGCTAGAGTCGGGGGCAACACCGGGGAGCTGTTTTTT	CSARVGGNTGELFF
-	-	TRBV12-3/TRBV12-4	TRBJ1-2	TGTGCCAGCAGTTTAGCACAGGGTAACTATGGCTACACCTTC	CASSLAQGNYGYTF
-	TRBD2	TRBV7-2	TRBJ2-7	TGTGCCAGCAAATTAGCCGGGACTAGCGGGCCAATCTCCTACGAGCGGTACTTC	CASKLAGTSGPISYERYF
-	-	TRBV6-1	TRBJ1-1	TGTGCCACCCGACGGAAAAACACTGAAGCTTTCTTT	CATRRKNTEAFF
-	TRBD1	TRBV6-2/TRBV6-3	TRBJ1-1	TGTGCCAGCAGTAGACAGGGGGAGTACACTGAAGCTTTCTTT	CASSRQGEYTEAFF
many	TRBD2	TRBV7-6	TRBJ2-1	TGTGCCAGCAGCTTAGAGGCGGGGGTCAAGCCGGGGTTCTTC	CASSLEAGVKPGFF
-	TRBD2	TRBV4-2	TRBJ2-3	TGTGCCAGCAGCCAAGAGAGGGCTAGCGGAACAGATACGCAGTATTTT	CASSQERASGTDTQYF
few	-	TRBV6-1	TRBJ2-7	TGTGCCAGCATCCAGAGCACGTTCGGCGAGCAGTACTTC	CASIQSTFGEQYF
-	TRBD1	TRBV6-2/TRBV6-3	TRBJ1-2	TGTGCCAGCAGTTATGGACAGGGCGGCTACACCTTC	CASSYGQGGYTF
-	TRBD1	TRBV2	TRBJ1-6	TGTGCCAGCAGAGAGACAGGGATCCCCGCGTCCCTCCACTTT	CASRETGIPASLHF
many	TRBD2	TRBV27	TRBJ2-1	TGTGCCAGCAGGCTTAGCGGGAAGTGGGCGAATGAGCAGTTCTTC	CASRLSGKWANEQFF
large	-	TRBV6-1	TRBJ2-7	TGTGCCAGCAGTGCTACAGGGAGCGAGCAGTACTTC	CASSATGSEQYF
few	-	TRBV5-1	TRBJ1-1	TGCGCCAGCAGCTTGGCCCAGACTAACACTGAAGCTTTCTTT	CASSLAQTNTEAFF
few	-	TRBV5-1	TRBJ1-1	TGCGCCAGCAGCTCCGGACCGTCGAACACTGAAGCTTTCTTT	CASSSGPSNTEAFF
few	TRBD2	TRBV20-1	TRBJ2-3	TGCAGTGCCCCAAGGCGGGAGGGCCGGGATACGCAGTATTTT	CSAPRREGRDTQYF
-	-	TRBV30	TRBJ2-7	TGTGCCTGGAGTGCACTTTACGAGCAGTACTTC	CAWSALYEQYF
many	TRBD2	TRBV7-9	TRBJ2-1	TGTGCCAGCACTCGATTTTCCGGGAGGTCCTACAATGAGCAGTTCTTC	CASTRFSGRSYNEQFF
-	TRBD2	TRBV11-3	TRBJ2-1	TGTGCCAGCAGCCCACAAGGACTAGCCAATGAGCAGCTCTTC	CASSPQGLANEQLF
many	-	TRBV6-1	TRBJ1-2	TGTGCCAGCAGTTCCTGGTGGGTCCTCGGCGGCTACACCTTC	CASSSWWVLGGYTF
medium-sized	-	TRBV20-1	TRBJ1-3	TGCAGTGCAGCAGGATACTCTGGAAACACCATATATTTT	CSAAGYSGNTIYF
many	-	TRBV4-1	TRBJ2-1	TGCGCCAGCAGCCACTCGACAGGACACAATGAGCAGTTCTTC	CASSHSTGHNEQFF
many	-	TRBV7-9	TRBJ1-1	TGTGCCAGCAGCGCCTATATGAACACTGAAGCTTTCTTT	CASSAYMNTEAFF
medium-sized	-	TRBV19	TRBJ1-3	TGTGCCAGTAGTATCCAGGGATCCAGAAACACCATATATTTT	CASSIQGSRNTIYF
-	-	TRBV28	TRBJ1-1	TGTGCCAGCAGTACTGTCGTTTGGGGGGCCTCGGATGAAGCTTTCTTT	CASSTVVWGASDEAFF
-	-	TRBV12-3/TRBV12-4	TRBJ1-2	TGTGCCAGCGGGCACAGGGATATGAACTATGGCTACACCTTC	CASGHRDMNYGYTF
few	-	TRBV4-2	TRBJ1-4	TGTGCCAGCAGCCAACGACTCCGGGACGGAGATAATGAAAAACTGTTTTTT	CASSQRLRDGDNEKLFF
-	-	TRBV7-6	TRBJ2-2	TGTGCCAGCAGCGTTGGACGTAACACCGGGGAGCTGTTTTTT	CASSVGRNTGELFF
medium-sized	-	TRBV10-1	TRBJ2-3	TGCGCCAGCAGCCCCGGCAGAGATACGCAGTATTTT	CASSPGRDTQYF
-	-	TRBV20-1	TRBJ2-3	TGCAGTGCTAGAGATTCGGGGAGAGGGGGCACAGATACGCAGTATTTT	CSARDSGRGGTDTQYF
many	-	TRBV7-7	TRBJ2-7	TGTGCTAGCAGCCTATCCGGGACTGAGGGCGAGCAGTACTTC	CASSLSGTEGEQYF
few	-	TRBV6-2/TRBV6-3	TRBJ2-2	TGTGCCAGCAGTTACGTATACACCGGGGAGCTGTTTTTT	CASSYVYTGELFF
-	-	TRBV15	TRBJ2-7	TGTACCACCAGCAGAGAAACAGGGTTCCTCTCCTACGAGCAGTACTTC	CTTSRETGFLSYEQYF
many	TRBD1	TRBV5-6	TRBJ1-6	TGTGCCAGCAGCTTAAGACAGGGGGTATCTTATAATTCACCCCTCCACTTT	CASSLRQGVSYNSPLHF
medium-sized	TRBD1	TRBV28	TRBJ1-2	TGTGCCAGCAGTTTAGGGGGACAGTCGGGCACCTATGGCTACACCTTC	CASSLGGQSGTYGYTF
-	TRBD1	TRBV19	TRBJ1-5	TGTGCCAGTAGTATAGCCGGGACAGGCGGTCAGCCCCAGCATTTT	CASSIAGTGGQPQHF
-	-	TRBV20-1	TRBJ2-3	TGCAGTGCTCCGTCGATCCCTAGCACAGATACGCAGTATTTT	CSAPSIPSTDTQYF
many	-	TRBV5-1	TRBJ2-3	TGCGCCAGCAGCTTGGGAACAGGGTTGGTCGCAGATACGCAGTATTTT	CASSLGTGLVADTQYF
-	-	TRBV6-2/TRBV6-3	TRBJ1-1	TGTGCCAGCAGTTACACCCGTCCAGATTTTACTGAAGCTTTCTTT	CASSYTRPDFTEAFF
many	-	TRBV19	TRBJ1-2	TGTGCCAGTAGTGGCGGGGTGTATGGCTACACCTTC	CASSGGVYGYTF